This T cell receptor beta chain was found in a study of PD-1 blockade in classical Hodgkin lymphoma (dated by TCRdb to the early 2020s). For context, the study as a whole: Nivolumab dosing was 3 mg/kg intravenously every 2 weeks, continuing until either disease progression or unacceptable toxicity. A peripheral blood immune signature of response to PD-1 blockade in classical Hodgkin lymphoma was defined using TCR beta sequencing and CyTOF.

Overall results and qualifications from the work: A significant rise by C4D1 was seen in CD4+ but not CD8+ TCR diversity (p=0.0027 vs p=0.16), with the rise being most apparent in complete responders (p=0.02). The study was restricted to a single clinical trial cohort, and the causes of repertoire differences, possibly disease activity or prior therapy, were left undefined. Diversity was lower in patients who began nivolumab less than 1 year after ASCT, so these patients were left out of later analyses to avoid confounding by immune reconstitution. Trial patients with a complete response had baseline diversity similar to that of newly diagnosed patients, while partial responders and progressors had significantly lower diversity. Baseline TCR diversity was reported to be lower in newly diagnosed patients than in healthy donors and to be lower still in relapsed/refractory patients.

At the junction V is shortened by 6 bases and J by 1 base; bases outside the gene matches: 3. The CDR3 runs 14 residues from the cysteine to the phenylalanine. The only DNA kept is the CDR3, 42 bases in frame from the first base. CDR1 MNHNS and CDR2 SASEGT are derived from the germline V gene. Comment on this clone: Its binding antigen is unknown. Nothing much larger sits one base from this clone, and base qualities are not available.

Genomic DNA was extracted with the Qiagen DNeasy kit from unsorted PBMCs and from negatively selected CD4+ and CD8+ fractions. Amplification of TCR beta CDR3 regions was done by immunoSEQ multiplex PCR with primers that anneal to V and J segments. A synthetic immune receptor repertoire was used to minimize amplification bias, and any residual bias was removed computationally once sequencing was done. Under the source paper's analysis protocol: Repertoire diversity was quantified as the Shannon entropy index using custom Python scripts. Unsorted, CD4+ and CD8+ repertoires were analyzed separately, except for combined analyses in which CD4+ and CD8+ sequences were merged in silico. A clone counted as expanded when the clone's frequency after treatment rose at least 2-fold relative to C1D1, and clones undetected at baseline were given a pseudocount of 0.5. Singleton clones were defined as clones with 0 or 1 copy at C1D1, and non-singleton clones were defined as clones with 2 or more copies. By matching protein sequences in sorted samples from the same patient, clones expanded in unsorted samples were annotated as CD4+, CD8+ or unknown. Wilcoxon tests on paired samples were used to test changes in diversity from C1D1 to C4D1. TCRdb mirrors the immuneACCESS table, restricted to in-frame sequences. Some clones are absent from its copies; in checked studies, under half trace to an unresolved V gene, and the reason for the others is unknown. The DNA gave D and trimming, while V, J and clone size come from that table. Across this sample there are about 64,000 clones, with approximately 92% seen only once. The ten largest account for 8% of the sample.

The sample's time point label, decoded: cycle 4 day 1 (C4D1), after five to seven weeks of nivolumab. Relapse after autologous stem cell transplantation had occurred in all trial patients, and cohorts A, B and C were distinguished by prior brentuximab vedotin exposure. The trial cohort comprised a few dozen patients with relapsed/refractory classical Hodgkin lymphoma whose best overall responses were complete response, partial response or progressive disease. In the multi-cohort phase II CheckMate 205 trial, trial patients received single-agent nivolumab. An independent review committee assessed best overall response using the 2007 International Working Group response criteria. Trial PBMCs were collected just before the start of nivolumab (C1D1) and during therapy at cycle 2 day 1 and cycle 4 day 1. Peripheral blood was collected in 8 mL Vacutainer Cell Preparation Tubes, from which PBMCs were isolated by centrifugation and then cryopreserved.

The clonotype originates from a human donor with classical Hodgkin lymphoma. Recombination linked TRBV6-1 to TRBJ1-3, and TRBD1 aligns with 7 junction nucleotides. The starting material was peripheral blood mononuclear cells (PBMCs), obtained before the fourth cycle of nivolumab. The CDR3 loop reads CASRRGQSGNTIYF. The DNA sequence reads TGTGCCAGCAGGAGGGGGCAGTCTGGAAACACCATATATTTT.